Shown below are 21 T cell receptor beta chains from a single sample sequenced in a study of vaccination effects on CD4 cells after COVID-19. Antigen-specific CD4+ T cells were first expanded with viral peptide pools by the ViraFEST assay and only then sequenced. CD4+ T cell isolation took place after nine to eleven days of culture. Nucleocapsid antibodies stayed negative before and after vaccination, showing no earlier SARS-CoV-2 infection. Only in-frame clones appear in the TCRdb table, and some are missing; sequencing was by immunoSEQ multiplex PCR. The repertoire has 70,000 to 75,000 clones, about 65% of them found once; the top ten carry 4%. Which antigens these TCRs recognize remains unknown. The source was CD4+ T cells from PBMCs cultured with HCoV-OC43 spike peptides, collected before COVID-19 vaccination. The subset is: HCoV-OC43 spike overlapping peptide pool stimulation. These receptors were obtained from a human donor who received a COVID-19 vaccine.

The J gene is TRBJ2-1, the V gene TRBV5-1; possibly TRBD1 or TRBD2 for D (5 bases each). V lost 0 bases, J lost 0 bases, and 10 bases lay in between. Germline V lookup: CDR1 SGHRS, CDR2 YFSETQ. The CDR3 runs to 16 residues. The CDR3: CASSLVRGRSYNEQFF. The CDR3 DNA sequence: TGCGCCAGCAGCTTGGTGAGGGGCCGCTCCTACAATGAGCAGTTCTTC.

This chain uses TRBV19 with TRBJ2-2, with D perhaps TRBD1 or TRBD2 (6 bases each). CDR1 is LNHDA, CDR2 SQIVND, per germline (reference sequence). V lost 3 bases and J lost 5, with 28 bases in between. There are 20 residues in the CDR3. The chain's CDR3 is CASSILGVASGGQLTGELFF. The CDR3, as DNA: TGTGCCAGTAGTATTCTGGGTGTCGCTTCCGGGGGCCAACTAACCGGGGAGCTGTTTTTT.

The DNA for the CDR3 is TGCGCCAGCAGCTTGGCAGGCCTTAGGGACAATGAGCAGTTCTTC. Its translation: CASSLAGLRDNEQFF. The chain employs TRBV5-1 and TRBJ2-1; D is unresolved. V lost 0 bases and J lost 5, with 12 bases in between. In germline, CDR1 is SGHRS, CDR2 YFSETQ. The CDR3 length is 15 residues.

CDR3: CASSPEGRNFNYGYTF. The CDR3 bases are TGCGCCAGCAGCCCAGAGGGACGGAATTTCAACTATGGCTACACCTTC. The chain uses TRBV5-1 and TRBJ1-2; possibly TRBD1 for D (5 bases). This CDR3 has 16 residues. Germline V gene sequence: CDR1 SGHRS, CDR2 YFSETQ. V lost 4 bases, J lost 2 bases, and 18 bases lay in between.

The gene calls are TRBV6-6 and TRBJ1-2; 8 bases match TRBD1. V lost 5 bases to trimming and J lost 2 bases; unmatched junction nucleotides: 10. CDR1 MNHNY and CDR2 SVGAGI come from the germline V gene (reference sequence). CDR3 size: 16 residues. CDR3 loop: CASSPITGGTNYGYTF. CDR3 coding DNA: TGTGCCAGCAGTCCCATAACAGGGGGTACGAACTATGGCTACACCTTC.

This rearrangement joins TRBV6-6 to TRBJ2-7, with D perhaps matching TRBD1 (6 bases). Trimming shortened V by 2 bases and J by 5 bases, and 13 bases separated the two germline ends. The CDR3 consists of 14 residues. Germline V lookup: CDR1 MNHNY, CDR2 SVGAGI (reference sequence). CDR3 residues: CASSYGQGNDEQYV. In DNA, the CDR3 is TGTGCCAGCAGTTACGGGCAGGGGAATGACGAGCAGTACGTC.

V and J are TRBV3-1 (or the pseudogene TRBV3-2) and TRBJ1-1, with D unresolved. The CDR3 has 13 residues. The V and J ends lost 2 bases and 1 base respectively, with 5 bases between them. From germline, CDR1 is LGHDT and CDR2 YNNKEL (reference sequence). The CDR3 sequence is CASSQSANTEAFF. DNA for the CDR3: TGTGCCAGCAGCCAATCAGCGAACACTGAAGCTTTCTTT.

The CDR3: CASSPWPSGGGTDTQYF. CDR3 DNA sequence: TGCGCCAGCAGCCCTTGGCCCAGCGGGGGCGGCACAGATACGCAGTATTTT. V gene TRBV5-1 combines with J gene TRBJ2-3, with 8 bases aligning to TRBD2. The CDR3 length is 17 residues. V dropped 4 bases and J dropped 1; count of bases not matched to a gene: 11. The germline CDR1 and CDR2 sequences are SGHRS and YFSETQ.

CDR3 sequence (DNA): TGTGCCAGCAGTAAAGACAGGGGCACAGATACGCAGTATTTT. It yields the protein CASSKDRGTDTQYF. This chain joins TRBV2 and TRBJ2-3; TRBD1 aligns across 7 bases. CDR1 is SNHLY and CDR2 is FYNNEI in the germline V gene. There are 14 residues in the CDR3. V trimming: 5 bases; J trimming: 1 base; junction bases outside the gene matches: 3.

This rearrangement joins TRBV7-3 to TRBJ2-2, with 7 bases lining up with TRBD1. Germline values: CDR1 SGHTA, CDR2 FQGTGA. The CDR3 has 14 amino acids. V gave up 5 bases and J gave up 6 bases; unmatched junction bases: 6. The CDR3 DNA sequence: TGTGCCAGCAGCGACGGGACAGATTCCGGGGAGCTGTTTTTT. Translation: CASSDGTDSGELFF.

V gene TRBV4-2 combines with J gene TRBJ2-3; 12 bases line up with TRBD2. The V gene end was trimmed by 6 bases and the J gene end by 2 bases; junction bases not matched to a gene: 6. This CDR3 is 16 amino acids long. From germline, CDR1 is LGHNA and CDR2 YNFKEQ. CDR3 sequence reads: CASRFGLAGTTDTQYF. In nucleotides, the CDR3 is TGTGCCAGCAGATTTGGACTAGCGGGGACCACAGATACGCAGTATTTT.

This chain links TRBV19 with TRBJ2-3; TRBD2 aligns across 7 bases. The junction had 4 bases not matched to a gene; V was cut back by 4 bases and J by 0 bases. The germline CDR1 and CDR2 sequences are LNHDA and SQIVND (reference sequence). CDR3 length equals 15 residues. CDR3 nucleotides: TGTGCCAGTAGTACTGGACTAGTGAGCACAGATACGCAGTATTTT. Its translation: CASSTGLVSTDTQYF.

V and J are TRBV2 and TRBJ2-3; no definite D call. Trimming removed 5 bases from V and 3 bases from J, with 15 bases in between. CDR1 and CDR2 (germline): SNHLY, FYNNEI. This CDR3 region has 15 residues. The CDR3 spells CASSSYHAATDTQYF. Here the CDR3 DNA reads TGTGCCAGCAGTTCCTATCACGCTGCGACAGATACGCAGTATTTT.

This chain uses TRBV19 with TRBJ1-5; D gene ambiguous. V was trimmed by 3 bases and J by 6 bases, leaving 9 bases between them. CDR3 length equals 13 residues. CDR1 LNHDA and CDR2 SQIVND come from the germline V gene (reference sequence). The CDR3: CASSIRVGQPQHF. The CDR3 DNA reads TGTGCCAGTAGTATCCGGGTAGGTCAGCCCCAGCATTTT. The variable domain in full, with the rest retrieved from reference TRBV19 and TRBJ1-5, is DGGITQSPKYLFRKEGQNVTLSCEQNLNHDAMYWYRQDPGQGLRLIYYSQIVNDFQKGDIAEGYSVSREKKESFPLTVTSAQKNPTAFYLCASSIRVGQPQHFGDGTRLSIL.

The chain recombines TRBV5-4 with TRBJ2-3; 7 bases are shared with TRBD2. Losses at the gene ends were 5 bases for V and 6 bases for J; bases not matched to a gene: 12. Germline V gene lookup returns CDR1 SGHNT and CDR2 YYREEE (reference sequence). CDR3 length: 15 amino acids. The CDR3: CASSAGLVGLDTQYF. The CDR3 nucleotides read TGTGCCAGCAGTGCTGGACTAGTCGGGTTGGATACGCAGTATTTT.

V is TRBV24-1 and J is TRBJ1-2; possibly TRBD1 for D (5 bases). With 4 bases removed from V and 4 bases from J, the gap between germline ends came to 12 bases. In germline, CDR1 is KGHDR, CDR2 SFDVKD. The CDR3 runs to 14 residues. CDR3 coding DNA: TGTGCCACCAGTGACCCCGGACAAGGCTATGGCTACACCTTC. It is translated as CATSDPGQGYGYTF.

The chain links TRBV19 to TRBJ2-3; D possibly corresponds to TRBD2 (6 bases). Germline loops: CDR1 LNHDA, CDR2 SQIVND (reference sequence). This CDR3 comprises 13 residues. The V end lost 1 base, the J end lost 6 bases, and 8 bases lay between the germline ends. The CDR3: CASSIVGTDTQYF. The DNA of the CDR3 is TGTGCCAGTAGTATAGTAGGGACTGATACGCAGTATTTT.

The chain couples TRBV5-1 to TRBJ1-4; D is uncertain. The germline V gene has CDR1 SGHRS and CDR2 YFSETQ. The ends were cut back, 2 bases at V and 3 bases at J, with 8 bases in the middle. The CDR3 is made up of 14 amino acids. The CDR3 DNA sequence: TGCGCCAGCAGCTTCCAGGCTTCTAATGAAAAACTGTTTTTT. Protein sequence: CASSFQASNEKLFF.

J is TRBJ2-3 and V is TRBV5-6; the D is unclear. The CDR3 sequence is 14 residues long. Trimming took off 1 base at V and 1 base at J, with 7 bases between the two ends. Per the germline V gene, CDR1 is SGHDT and CDR2 is YYEEEE. Here the CDR3 reads CASSLRQGTDTQYF. CDR3 in DNA: TGTGCCAGCAGCTTGCGGCAGGGCACAGATACGCAGTATTTT.

The V and J genes are TRBV5-8 and TRBJ1-2; no clear D gene. Per germline, CDR1 SGHTS and CDR2 YDEGEE. Trimming shortened V by 0 bases and J by 4 bases, and 4 bases separated the two germline ends. CDR3 length equals 12 residues. The CDR3 DNA reads TGTGCCAGCAGCTTGGAACGCTATGGCTACACCTTC. Translation gives CASSLERYGYTF.

This clone was observed a handful of times. The chain uses TRBV2 and TRBJ1-3; TRBD1 matches at 7 bases. Trimming took 2 bases from V and 5 from J; bases not matched to a gene: 9. The CDR3 runs to 16 residues. Germline assignment: CDR1 SNHLY and CDR2 FYNNEI. CDR3 DNA: TGTGCCAGCAGTGAATGGGGAGACAGGGCTAGAAACACCATATATTTT. Its translation: CASSEWGDRARNTIYF.